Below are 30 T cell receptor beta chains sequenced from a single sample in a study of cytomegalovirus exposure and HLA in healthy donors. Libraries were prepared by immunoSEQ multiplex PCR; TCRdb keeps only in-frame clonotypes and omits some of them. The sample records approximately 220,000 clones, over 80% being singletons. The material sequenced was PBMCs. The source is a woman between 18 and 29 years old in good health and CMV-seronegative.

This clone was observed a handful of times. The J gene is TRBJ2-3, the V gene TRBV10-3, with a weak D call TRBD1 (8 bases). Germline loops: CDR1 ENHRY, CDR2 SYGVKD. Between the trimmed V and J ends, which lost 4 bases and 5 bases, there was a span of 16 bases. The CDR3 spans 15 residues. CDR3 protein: CAISVTGGAGDTQYF. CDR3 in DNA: TGTGCCATCAGTGTTACAGGGGGGGCGGGAGATACGCAGTATTTT.

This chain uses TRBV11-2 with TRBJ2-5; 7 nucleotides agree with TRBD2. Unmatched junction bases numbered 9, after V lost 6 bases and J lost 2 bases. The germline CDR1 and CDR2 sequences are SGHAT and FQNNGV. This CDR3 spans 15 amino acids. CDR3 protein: CASRQASGGQETQYF. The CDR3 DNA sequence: TGTGCCAGCAGGCAAGCTAGCGGAGGACAAGAGACCCAGTACTTC.

CDR3 nucleotide sequence: TGTGCCAGCAGAGAGGGCGAGGGTAGGGAAAACACCATATATTTT. This gives the protein CASREGEGRENTIYF. The chain uses TRBV7-2 and TRBJ1-3; D remains unclear. The CDR3 spans 15 residues. The V and J ends lost 6 bases and 6 bases respectively, with 18 bases between them. Germline lookup yields CDR1 SGHTA and CDR2 FQGNSA.

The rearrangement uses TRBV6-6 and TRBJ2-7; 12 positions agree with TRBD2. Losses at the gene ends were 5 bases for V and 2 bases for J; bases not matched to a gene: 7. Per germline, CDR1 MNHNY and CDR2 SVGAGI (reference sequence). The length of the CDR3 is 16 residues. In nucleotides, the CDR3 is TGTGCCAGCAGTAGGACTAGCGGGACCCGACCCTACGAGCAGTACTTC. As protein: CASSRTSGTRPYEQYF.

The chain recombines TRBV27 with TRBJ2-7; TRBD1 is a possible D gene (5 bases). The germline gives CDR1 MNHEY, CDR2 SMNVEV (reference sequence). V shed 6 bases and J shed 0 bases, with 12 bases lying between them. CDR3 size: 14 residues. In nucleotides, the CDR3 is TGTGCCAGCAGATTGGACACTAACTCCTACGAGCAGTACTTC. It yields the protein CASRLDTNSYEQYF.

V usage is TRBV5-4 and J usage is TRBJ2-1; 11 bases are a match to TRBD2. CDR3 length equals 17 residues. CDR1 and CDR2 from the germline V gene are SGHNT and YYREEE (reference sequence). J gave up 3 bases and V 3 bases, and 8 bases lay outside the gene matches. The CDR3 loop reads CASSSPTSGVLYNEQFF. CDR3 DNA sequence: TGTGCCAGCAGCTCCCCGACTAGCGGGGTCCTCTACAATGAGCAGTTCTTC.

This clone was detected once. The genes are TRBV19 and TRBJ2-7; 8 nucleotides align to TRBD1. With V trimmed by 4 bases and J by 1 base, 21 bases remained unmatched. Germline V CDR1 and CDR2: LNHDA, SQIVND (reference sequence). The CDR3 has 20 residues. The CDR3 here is CASSTRLLIPGTGFSYEQYF. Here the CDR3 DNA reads TGTGCCAGTAGTACTCGTCTACTAATCCCCGGGACAGGATTTTCCTACGAGCAGTACTTC. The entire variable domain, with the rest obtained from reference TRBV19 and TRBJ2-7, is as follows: DGGITQSPKYLFRKEGQNVTLSCEQNLNHDAMYWYRQDPGQGLRLIYYSQIVNDFQKGDIAEGYSVSREKKESFPLTVTSAQKNPTAFYLCASSTRLLIPGTGFSYEQYFGPGTRLTVT.

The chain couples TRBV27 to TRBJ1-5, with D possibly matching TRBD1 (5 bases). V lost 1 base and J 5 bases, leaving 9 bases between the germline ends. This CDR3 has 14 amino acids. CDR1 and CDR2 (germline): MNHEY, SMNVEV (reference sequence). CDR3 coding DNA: TGTGCCAGCAGTTTATATCGGGGGGATCAGCCCCAGCATTTT. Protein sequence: CASSLYRGDQPQHF.

CDR3 residues: CASSLGGAGFQFEQYF. As DNA, the CDR3 is TGTGCCAGCAGCTTAGGCGGGGCGGGGTTTCAATTCGAGCAGTACTTC. The V call is TRBV7-8, the J call TRBJ2-7, with D perhaps matching TRBD2 (6 bases). Per the germline V gene, CDR1 is SGHVS and CDR2 is FQNEAQ. The CDR3 is made up of 16 amino acids. Trimming removed 1 base from V and 6 bases from J, with 19 bases in between.

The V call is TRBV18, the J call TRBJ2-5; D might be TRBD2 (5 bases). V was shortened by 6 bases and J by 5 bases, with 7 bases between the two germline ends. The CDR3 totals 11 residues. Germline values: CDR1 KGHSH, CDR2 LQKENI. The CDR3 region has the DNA TGTGCCAGCTCCCCGGGGGAGACCCAGTACTTC. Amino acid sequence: CASSPGETQYF.

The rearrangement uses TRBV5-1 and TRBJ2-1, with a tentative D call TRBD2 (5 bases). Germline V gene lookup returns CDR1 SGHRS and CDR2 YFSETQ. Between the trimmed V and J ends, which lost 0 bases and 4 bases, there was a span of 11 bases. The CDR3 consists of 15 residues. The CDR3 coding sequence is TGCGCCAGCAGCTTGGCAGACGGAGGATACAATGAGCAGTTCTTC. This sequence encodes CASSLADGGYNEQFF.

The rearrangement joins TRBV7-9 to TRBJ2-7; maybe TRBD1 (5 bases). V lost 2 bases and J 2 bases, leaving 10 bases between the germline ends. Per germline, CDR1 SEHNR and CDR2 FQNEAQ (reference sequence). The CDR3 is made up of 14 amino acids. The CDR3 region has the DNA TGTGCCAGCAGCTTACCCGGACAACCCTACGAGCAGTACTTC. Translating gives CASSLPGQPYEQYF.

DNA for the CDR3: TGTGCCAGCTCACCGTCACAGGGAATGAACACTGAAGCTTTCTTT. It yields the protein CASSPSQGMNTEAFF. The rearrangement links TRBV18 to TRBJ1-1; TRBD1 might be the D (6 bases). The V gene's germline CDR1 is KGHSH and CDR2 LQKENI. The CDR3 spans 15 residues. The ends were cut back, 3 bases at V and 0 bases at J, with 11 bases in the middle.

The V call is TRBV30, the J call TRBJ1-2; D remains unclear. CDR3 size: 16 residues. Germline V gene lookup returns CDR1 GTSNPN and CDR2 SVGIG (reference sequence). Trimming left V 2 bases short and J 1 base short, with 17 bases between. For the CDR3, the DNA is TGTGCCTGGAGTCAAGCGGGGAGAACAAGTAACTATGGCTACACCTTC. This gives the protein CAWSQAGRTSNYGYTF.

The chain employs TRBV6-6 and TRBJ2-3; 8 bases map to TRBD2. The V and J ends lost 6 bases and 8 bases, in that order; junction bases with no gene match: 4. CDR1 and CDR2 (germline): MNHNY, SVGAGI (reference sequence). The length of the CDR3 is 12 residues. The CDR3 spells CASSPGTSTQYF. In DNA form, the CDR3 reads TGTGCCAGCAGCCCTGGGACTAGTACGCAGTATTTT.

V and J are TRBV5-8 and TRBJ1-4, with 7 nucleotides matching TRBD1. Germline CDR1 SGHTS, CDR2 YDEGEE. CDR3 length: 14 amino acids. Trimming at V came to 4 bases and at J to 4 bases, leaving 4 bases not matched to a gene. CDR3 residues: CASSRDRVNEKLFF. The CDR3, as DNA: TGTGCCAGCAGCAGAGACAGGGTTAATGAAAAACTGTTTTTT.

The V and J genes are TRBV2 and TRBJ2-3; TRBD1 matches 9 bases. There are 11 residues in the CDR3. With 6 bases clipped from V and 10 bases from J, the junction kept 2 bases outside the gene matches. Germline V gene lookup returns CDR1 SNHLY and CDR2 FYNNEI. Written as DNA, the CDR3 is TGTGCCAGCAGGGACAGGGGCTCGCAGTATTTT. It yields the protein CASRDRGSQYF.

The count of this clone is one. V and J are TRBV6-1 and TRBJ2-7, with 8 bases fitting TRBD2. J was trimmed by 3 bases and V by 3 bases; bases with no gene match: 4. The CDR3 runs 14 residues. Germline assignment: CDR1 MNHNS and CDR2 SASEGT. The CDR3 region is CASSDQRGIYEQYF. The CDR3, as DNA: TGTGCCAGCAGTGACCAGCGGGGGATCTACGAGCAGTACTTC.

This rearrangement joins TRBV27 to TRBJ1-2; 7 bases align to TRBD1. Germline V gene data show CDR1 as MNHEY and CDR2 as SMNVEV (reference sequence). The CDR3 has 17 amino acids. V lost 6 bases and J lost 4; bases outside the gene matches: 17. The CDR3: CASSPQGGQRTGYGYTF. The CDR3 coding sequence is TGTGCCAGCAGCCCTCAGGGGGGACAACGAACGGGCTATGGCTACACCTTC.

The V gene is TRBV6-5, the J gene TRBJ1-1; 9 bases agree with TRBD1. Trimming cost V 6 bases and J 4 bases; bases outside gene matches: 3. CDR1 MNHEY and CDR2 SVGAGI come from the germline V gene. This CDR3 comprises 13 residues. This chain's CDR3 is CASRTDRGTEAFF. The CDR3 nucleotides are TGTGCCAGCAGGACGGACAGGGGCACTGAAGCTTTCTTT.

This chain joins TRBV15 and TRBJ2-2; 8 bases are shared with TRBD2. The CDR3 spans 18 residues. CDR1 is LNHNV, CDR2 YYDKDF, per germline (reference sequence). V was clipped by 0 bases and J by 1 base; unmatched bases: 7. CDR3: CATSRDRQLAVNTGELFF. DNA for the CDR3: TGTGCCACCAGCAGAGATCGCCAACTAGCGGTGAACACCGGGGAGCTGTTTTTT.

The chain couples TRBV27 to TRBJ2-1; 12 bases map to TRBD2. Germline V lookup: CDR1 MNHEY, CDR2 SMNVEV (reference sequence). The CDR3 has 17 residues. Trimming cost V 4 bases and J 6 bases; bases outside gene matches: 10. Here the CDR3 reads CASSSTRTSGNLNEQFF. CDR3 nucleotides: TGTGCCAGCAGTTCGACTCGGACTAGCGGGAATCTCAATGAGCAGTTCTTC.

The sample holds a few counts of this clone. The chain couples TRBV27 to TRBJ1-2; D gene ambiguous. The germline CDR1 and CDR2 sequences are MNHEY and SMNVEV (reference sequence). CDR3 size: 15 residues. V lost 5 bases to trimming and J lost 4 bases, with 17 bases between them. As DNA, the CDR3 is TGTGCCAGCAGTCCCACCTCGGGATACTCCTATGGCTACACCTTC. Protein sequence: CASSPTSGYSYGYTF.

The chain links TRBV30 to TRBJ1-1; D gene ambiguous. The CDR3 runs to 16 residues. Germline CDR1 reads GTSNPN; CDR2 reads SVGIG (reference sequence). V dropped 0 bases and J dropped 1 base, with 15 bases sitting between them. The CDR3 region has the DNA TGTGCCTGGAGTGTTTACCTCACGACTCGGAACACTGAAGCTTTCTTT. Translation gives CAWSVYLTTRNTEAFF.

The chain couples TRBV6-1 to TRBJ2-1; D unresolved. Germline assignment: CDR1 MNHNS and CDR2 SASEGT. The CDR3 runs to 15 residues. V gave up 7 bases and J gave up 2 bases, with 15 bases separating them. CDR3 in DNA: TGTGCCAGCACCATGACTCCCTTAGCCTACAATGAGCAGTTCTTC. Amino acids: CASTMTPLAYNEQFF.

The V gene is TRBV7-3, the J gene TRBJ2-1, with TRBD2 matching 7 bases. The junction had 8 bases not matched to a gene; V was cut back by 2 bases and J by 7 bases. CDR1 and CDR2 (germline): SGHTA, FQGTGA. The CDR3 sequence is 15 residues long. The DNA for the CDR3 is TGTGCCAGCAGCTTAGAAAGTCTCGGGGGGAATGAGCAGTTCTTC. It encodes CASSLESLGGNEQFF.

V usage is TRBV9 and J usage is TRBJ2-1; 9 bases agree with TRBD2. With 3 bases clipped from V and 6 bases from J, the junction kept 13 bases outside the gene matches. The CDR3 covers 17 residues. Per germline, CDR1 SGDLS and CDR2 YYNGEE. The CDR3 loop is CASSGHELAGPSNEQFF. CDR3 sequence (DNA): TGTGCCAGCAGCGGCCACGAACTAGCGGGCCCCTCCAATGAGCAGTTCTTC.

The CDR3 DNA follows: TGTGCCAGCAGCACCCAGAGGTGGGGGGGCCTGTCACCCCTCCACTTT. Its protein is CASSTQRWGGLSPLHF. This chain uses TRBV21-1 with TRBJ1-6. TRBV21-1 is reported as a pseudogene. The CDR3 is 16 residues long.

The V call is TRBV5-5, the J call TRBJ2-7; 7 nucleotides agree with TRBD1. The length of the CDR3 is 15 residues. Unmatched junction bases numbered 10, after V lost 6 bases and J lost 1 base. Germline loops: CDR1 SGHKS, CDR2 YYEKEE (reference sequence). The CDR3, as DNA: TGTGCCAGCACCCAATCCCGGGACAGTTCCTACGAGCAGTACTTC. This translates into CASTQSRDSSYEQYF. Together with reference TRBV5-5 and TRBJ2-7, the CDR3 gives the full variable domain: DAGVTQSPTHLIKTRGQQVTLRCSPISGHKSVSWYQQVLGQGPQFIFQYYEKEERGRGNFPDRFSARQFPNYSSELNVNALLLGDSALYLCASTQSRDSSYEQYFGPGTRLTVT.

CDR3 region: CASSQDFRSGRDYEQYF. The CDR3 nucleotides read TGTGCCAGCAGCCAAGATTTTAGAAGCGGGAGGGACTACGAGCAGTACTTC. J is TRBJ2-7 and V is TRBV14; TRBD2 matches at 10 bases. Germline V gene data show CDR1 as SGHDN and CDR2 as FVKESK. V dropped 0 bases and J dropped 3; count of bases not matched to a gene: 8. The CDR3 covers 17 residues.